Listed below are T cell receptor beta chains from one sample, sequenced in a study of technical replicates of blood from several donors. The assay was immunoSEQ multiplex PCR, and TCRdb's table has in-frame clones only and misses some. This sample yields almost 70,000 clones, of which roughly nine tenths are seen a single time; roughly 5% belongs to the top ten. Sequenced: PBMCs. These receptors all stem from a human donor in good health. Some clones in this sample may be carry-over from other donors' samples. The CDR3 runs from the conserved cysteine through the conserved F or W. Each record gives: CDR3 length, V gene, D gene, J gene, clone size, CDR3 protein, CDR3 DNA. A D gene is named only where the DNA matches it firmly. Not every row has a clone size; where given, it reads once, few, many or a size class.

length: 15
V: TRBV7-9
D: TRBD1
J: TRBJ2-1
size: once
CDR3: CASSPDRPTYNEQFF
DNA: TGTGCCAGCAGCCCGGACAGGCCCACCTACAATGAGCAGTTCTTC

length: 13
V: TRBV9
D: TRBD1
J: TRBJ2-7
size: NA
CDR3: CASSPGQGAEQYF
DNA: TGTGCCAGCAGCCCGGGACAGGGGGCCGAGCAGTACTTC

length: 15
V: TRBV6-9
D: TRBD1
J: TRBJ1-5
size: NA
CDR3: CASSYYGQGSQPQHF
DNA: TGTGCCAGCAGTTACTACGGACAGGGTAGTCAGCCCCAGCATTTT

length: 16
V: TRBV25-1
D: TRBD1
J: TRBJ1-1
size: NA
CDR3: CASSELGTGAGTEAFF
DNA: TGTGCCAGCAGTGAATTAGGGACAGGGGCAGGGACTGAAGCTTTCTTT

length: 16
V: TRBV6-1
D: TRBD2
J: TRBJ2-1
size: NA
CDR3: CASSGRLAASYNEQFF
DNA: TGTGCCAGCAGTGGTAGACTAGCCGCCTCCTACAATGAGCAGTTCTTC

length: 15
V: TRBV12-5
D: TRBD1
J: TRBJ2-2
size: NA
CDR3: CASGSPGTGTGELFF
DNA: TGTGCTAGTGGTTCCCCCGGGACAGGAACCGGGGAGCTGTTTTTT

length: 16
V: TRBV9
D: NA
J: TRBJ2-3
size: NA
CDR3: CASSVGGGPGTDTQYF
DNA: TGTGCCAGCAGCGTAGGGGGGGGGCCCGGGACAGATACGCAGTATTTT

length: 14
V: TRBV6-5
D: TRBD1
J: TRBJ2-7
size: NA
CDR3: CASSYSGDSYEQYF
DNA: TGTGCCAGCAGTTACTCGGGGGACAGCTACGAGCAGTACTTC

length: 14
V: TRBV6-4
D: NA
J: TRBJ2-2
size: NA
CDR3: CASSRTANTGELFF
DNA: TGTGCCAGCAGTCGGACAGCGAACACCGGGGAGCTGTTTTTT

length: 15
V: TRBV7-2
D: TRBD2
J: TRBJ2-1
size: NA
CDR3: CASSLRPGLAGEQFF
DNA: TGTGCCAGCAGCTTAAGACCCGGACTAGCGGGAGAGCAGTTCTTC

length: 15
V: TRBV7-8
D: TRBD1
J: TRBJ2-7
size: once
CDR3: CASSPDVRTGGEEYF
DNA: TGTGCCAGCAGCCCCGATGTAAGGACAGGGGGTGAAGAGTACTTC

length: 14
V: TRBV6-1
D: NA
J: TRBJ2-2
size: NA
CDR3: CASSIGTPIRELFF
DNA: TGTGCCAGCAGTATCGGGACTCCCATTCGGGAGCTGTTTTTT

length: 14
V: TRBV25-1
D: TRBD2
J: TRBJ2-3
size: NA
CDR3: CASSVSGRIDTQYF
DNA: TGTGCCAGCAGTGTCAGCGGGAGGATAGATACGCAGTATTTT

length: 18
V: TRBV4-1
D: TRBD1
J: TRBJ1-5
size: NA
CDR3: CASSKSPGRDRADQPQHF
DNA: TGCGCCAGCAGCAAATCCCCCGGCCGGGACAGGGCGGATCAGCCCCAGCATTTT

length: 13
V: TRBV6-4
D: TRBD1
J: TRBJ1-2
size: NA
CDR3: CASRPLGGGGYTF
DNA: TGTGCCAGCAGACCCCTTGGAGGGGGCGGCTACACCTTC

length: 12
V: TRBV29-1
D: NA
J: TRBJ2-1
size: few
CDR3: CSAGGGWNEQFF
DNA: TGCAGCGCTGGGGGCGGTTGGAATGAGCAGTTCTTC

length: 16
V: TRBV4-1
D: TRBD1
J: TRBJ2-7
size: NA
CDR3: CASSHPGTGGSYEQYF
DNA: TGCGCCAGCAGCCACCCCGGGACAGGGGGCTCCTACGAGCAGTACTTC

length: 15
V: TRBV7-3
D: NA
J: TRBJ2-3
size: NA
CDR3: CASSSQGRSADTQYF
DNA: TGTGCCAGCAGCTCTCAGGGCCGGTCGGCAGATACGCAGTATTTT

length: 17
V: TRBV15
D: NA
J: TRBJ1-2
size: NA
CDR3: CATSRGSGLGDLDGYTF
DNA: TGTGCCACCAGCAGAGGTTCGGGTTTAGGCGACTTGGATGGCTACACCTTC

length: 12
V: TRBV6-1
D: TRBD1
J: TRBJ1-4
size: NA
CDR3: CASSGDSSQLFF
DNA: TGTGCCAGCAGTGGGGACAGCTCGCAACTGTTTTTT

length: 14
V: TRBV11-2
D: NA
J: TRBJ2-5
size: NA
CDR3: CASSLEGAGETQYF
DNA: TGTGCCAGCAGCTTAGAAGGGGCTGGAGAGACCCAGTACTTC

length: 20
V: TRBV18
D: NA
J: TRBJ1-6
size: NA
CDR3: CASSLGYDRLTQENNSPLHF
DNA: TGTGCCAGCTCACTAGGATATGACAGACTTACCCAAGAAAATAATTCACCCCTCCACTTT

length: 16
V: TRBV27
D: NA
J: TRBJ1-2
size: NA
CDR3: CASSSRFSTLTGGYTF
DNA: TGTGCCAGCAGTTCCCGTTTCTCGACACTTACGGGGGGCTACACCTTC

length: 15
V: TRBV2
D: NA
J: TRBJ2-3
size: NA
CDR3: CASSPRTGGTDTQYF
DNA: TGTGCCAGCAGTCCCCGGACAGGAGGGACAGATACGCAGTATTTT

length: 14
V: TRBV15
D: NA
J: TRBJ1-2
size: NA
CDR3: CATSRDVRLSGYTF
DNA: TGTGCCACCAGCAGAGATGTGAGGCTAAGTGGCTACACCTTC

length: 15
V: TRBV6-5
D: TRBD2
J: TRBJ2-7
size: NA
CDR3: CASSLNGRWPYEQYF
DNA: TGTGCCAGCAGCCTAAACGGGAGGTGGCCCTACGAGCAGTACTTC

length: 19
V: TRBV10-3
D: NA
J: TRBJ2-2
size: NA
CDR3: CAISELLRNGRLETGELFF
DNA: TGTGCCATCAGTGAGCTCCTGAGGAACGGGAGATTGGAGACCGGGGAGCTGTTTTTT

length: 13
V: TRBV7-2
D: TRBD1
J: TRBJ1-4
size: NA
CDR3: CASSPGQGRKLFF
DNA: TGTGCCAGCAGCCCTGGACAGGGTCGGAAACTGTTTTTT